The 7 T cell receptor beta chains below come from one sample, sequenced in a study of breast tumors, draining lymph nodes, adjacent tissues. Using its own MiXCR run on the multiplex PCR reads, TCRdb lists one record per CDR3 protein. In the table there are about 270,000 distinct CDR3 sequences, under 35% of which are singletons. The lymph nodes were axillary draining lymph nodes from breast cancer patients. Sequenced input: axillary lymph node tissue. The receptors come from a female donor with breast cancer. Some clones in this sample may be carry-over from other donors' samples.

This clonotype was seen at least ten times. The chain is built from TRBV20-1 and TRBJ2-1, with D tentatively TRBD1 (6 bases). The CDR3 sequence is 14 residues long. V was cut by 6 bases and J by 4 bases, with 16 bases left in between. From germline, CDR1 is DFQATT and CDR2 SNEGSKA (reference sequence). The CDR3 sequence is CSAGTGKGYNEQFF. The CDR3 DNA is TGCAGTGCCGGTACAGGGAAGGGGTACAATGAGCAGTTCTTC.

Details on this clonotype: This may arise from a read error, as a much more abundant clone is one base away. This rearrangement joins TRBV20-1 to TRBJ2-1; D may be TRBD2 (5 bases). Germline V lookup: CDR1 DFQATT, CDR2 SNEGSKA (reference sequence). This CDR3 comprises 15 residues. V was trimmed by 5 bases and J by 6 bases, leaving 20 bases between them. In nucleotides, the CDR3 is TGCAGTGCTCAAAGTGGGAAGGGAGTTTCCAATGAGCAGTTCTTC. This gives the protein CSAQSGKGVSNEQFF.

This clonotype was detected many times. The chain is built from TRBV6-1 and TRBJ1-6; TRBD1 aligns across 7 bases. This CDR3 is 17 amino acids long. Per germline, CDR1 MNHNS and CDR2 SASEGT. With 8 bases clipped from V and 0 bases from J, the junction kept 10 bases outside the gene matches. CDR3 DNA: TGTGCCAGCCTAGACAGGGACCTGAGCTCCTATAATTCACCCCTCCACTTT. Amino acid sequence: CASLDRDLSSYNSPLHF.

The sample holds a few counts of this clonotype. The CDR3 spells CASSLGGRGLVEAFF. As DNA, the CDR3 is TGTGCCAGCAGCTTAGGAGGGCGGGGGTTGGTTGAAGCTTTCTTT. The chain employs TRBV7-2 and TRBJ1-1; TRBD1 might be the D (5 bases). This CDR3 spans 15 amino acids. The V end lost 1 base, the J end lost 7 bases, and 16 bases lay between the germline ends. In germline, CDR1 is SGHTA, CDR2 FQGNSA.

This clonotype was counted ten times or more. The genes are TRBV6-1 and TRBJ1-2; 7 bases agree with TRBD1. Germline trimming cut 4 bases from V and 5 bases from J; bases unmatched to any gene: 4. The CDR3 spans 13 residues. From germline, CDR1 is MNHNS and CDR2 SASEGT. The CDR3 nucleotides read TGTGCCAGCAGTGCTACAGGGGTTTATGGCTACACCTTC. Amino acids: CASSATGVYGYTF.

V is TRBV6-1 and J is TRBJ2-1; 12 bases are a match to TRBD2. CDR3 length: 16 amino acids. Looked up from germline, CDR1 is MNHNS and CDR2 is SASEGT. Unmatched junction bases numbered 1, after V lost 4 bases and J lost 0 bases. The CDR3 coding sequence is TGTGCCAGCAGTGTGACTAGCGGGAGCTCCTACAATGAGCAGTTCTTC. Its translation: CASSVTSGSSYNEQFF.

Concerning this clonotype: This may stem from a read error, because a much larger clone lies one nucleotide away. The V call is TRBV5-1, the J call TRBJ2-5, with D perhaps matching TRBD1 or TRBD2 (7 bases each). Trimming took 3 bases from V and 7 from J, leaving 16 bases between them. The CDR3 contains 14 residues. From germline, CDR1 is SGHRS and CDR2 YFSETQ. The CDR3 sequence is CASSSRGGEGTQYF. The CDR3 DNA reads as TGCGCCAGCAGCTCCAGGGGGGGGGAAGGGACCCAGTACTTC. The full variable domain, completed using reference TRBV5-1 and TRBJ2-5, is KAGVTQTPRYLIKTRGQQVTLSCSPISGHRSVSWYQQTPGQGLQFLFEYFSETQRNKGNFPGRFSGRQFSNSRSEMNVSTLELGDSALYLCASSSRGGEGTQYFGPGTRLLVL.